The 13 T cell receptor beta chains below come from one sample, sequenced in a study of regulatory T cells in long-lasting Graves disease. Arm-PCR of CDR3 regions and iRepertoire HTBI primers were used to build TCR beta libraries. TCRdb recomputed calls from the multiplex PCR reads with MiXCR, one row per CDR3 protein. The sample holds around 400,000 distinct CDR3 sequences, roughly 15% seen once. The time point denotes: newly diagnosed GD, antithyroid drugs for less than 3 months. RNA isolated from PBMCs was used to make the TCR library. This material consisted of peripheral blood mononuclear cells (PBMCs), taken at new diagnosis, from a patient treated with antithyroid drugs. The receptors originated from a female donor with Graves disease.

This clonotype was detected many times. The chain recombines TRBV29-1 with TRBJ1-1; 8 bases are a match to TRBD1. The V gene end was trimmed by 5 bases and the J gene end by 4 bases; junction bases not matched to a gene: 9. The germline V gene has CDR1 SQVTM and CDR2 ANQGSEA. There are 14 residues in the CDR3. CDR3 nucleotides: TGCAGCGTTTTGGGGGGGACAGGCTCCACTGAAGCTTTCTTT. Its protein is CSVLGGTGSTEAFF. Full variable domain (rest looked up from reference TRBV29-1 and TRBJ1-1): SAVISQKPSRDICQRGTSLTIQCQVDSQVTMMFWYRQQPGQSLTLIATANQGSEATYESGFVIDKFPISRPNLTFSTLTVSNMSPEDSSIYLCSVLGGTGSTEAFFGQGTRLTVV.

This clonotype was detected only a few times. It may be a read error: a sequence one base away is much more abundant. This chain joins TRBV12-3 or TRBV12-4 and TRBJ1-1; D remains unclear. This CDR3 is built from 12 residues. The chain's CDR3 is CASSLGPTEASF. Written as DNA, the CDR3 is TGTGCCAGCAGTTTAGGGCCCACTGAAGCTTCCTTT.

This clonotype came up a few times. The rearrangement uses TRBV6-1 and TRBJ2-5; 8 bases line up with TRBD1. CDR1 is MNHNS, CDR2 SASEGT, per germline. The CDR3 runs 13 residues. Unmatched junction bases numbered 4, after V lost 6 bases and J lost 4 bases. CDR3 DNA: TGTGCCAGCAGGGACAGGGCAGTAGAGACCCAGTACTTC. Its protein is CASRDRAVETQYF.

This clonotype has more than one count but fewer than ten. The CDR3 is CANPGLLNEKLFF. The CDR3 DNA reads TGTGCCAACCCGGGACTCCTAAATGAAAAACTGTTTTTT. The rearrangement joins TRBV28 to TRBJ1-4; a weak D match, TRBD1 (5 bases). Between the trimmed V and J ends, which lost 10 bases and 5 bases, there was a span of 14 bases. Looked up from germline, CDR1 is MDHEN and CDR2 is SYDVKM. The length of the CDR3 is 13 residues.

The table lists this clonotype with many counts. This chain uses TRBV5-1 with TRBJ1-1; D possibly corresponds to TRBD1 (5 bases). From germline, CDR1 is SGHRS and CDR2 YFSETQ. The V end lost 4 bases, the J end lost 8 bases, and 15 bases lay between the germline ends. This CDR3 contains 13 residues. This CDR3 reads CASSPPDRQEAFF. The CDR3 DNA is TGCGCCAGCAGCCCTCCAGACAGACAGGAAGCTTTCTTT.

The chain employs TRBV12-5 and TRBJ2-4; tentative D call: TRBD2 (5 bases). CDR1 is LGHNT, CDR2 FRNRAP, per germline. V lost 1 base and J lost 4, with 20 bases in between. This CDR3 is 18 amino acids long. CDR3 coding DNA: TGTGCTAGTGGTTTGGGCCCGGGGATGGTGCTCCCAAAAAACATTCAGTACTTC. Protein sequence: CASGLGPGMVLPKNIQYF.

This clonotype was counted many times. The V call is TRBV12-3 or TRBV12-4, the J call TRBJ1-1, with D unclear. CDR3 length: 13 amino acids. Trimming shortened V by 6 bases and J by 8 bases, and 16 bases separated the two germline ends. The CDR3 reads CASSPYSGREAFF. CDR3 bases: TGTGCCAGCAGCCCCTACTCTGGGAGAGAAGCTTTCTTT.

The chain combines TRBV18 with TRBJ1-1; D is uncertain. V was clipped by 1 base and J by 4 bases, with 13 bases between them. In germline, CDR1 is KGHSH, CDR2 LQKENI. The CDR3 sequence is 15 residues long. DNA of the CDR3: TGTGCCAGCTCACCACGGAGGGAAGCGGGCACTGAAGCTTTCTTT. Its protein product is CASSPRREAGTEAFF.

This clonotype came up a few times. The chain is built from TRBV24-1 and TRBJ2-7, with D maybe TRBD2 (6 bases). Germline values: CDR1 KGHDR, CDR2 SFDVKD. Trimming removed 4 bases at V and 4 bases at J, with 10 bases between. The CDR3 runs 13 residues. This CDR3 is CATSDGGGYEQYF. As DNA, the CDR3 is TGTGCCACCAGTGACGGGGGAGGATACGAGCAGTACTTC.

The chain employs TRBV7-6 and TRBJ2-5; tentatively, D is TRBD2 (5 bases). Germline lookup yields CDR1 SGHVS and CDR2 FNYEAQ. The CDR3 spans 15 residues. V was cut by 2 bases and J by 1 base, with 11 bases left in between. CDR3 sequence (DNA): TGTGCCAGCAGCTTATATCCGGGAAGCCAAGAGACCCAGTACTTC. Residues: CASSLYPGSQETQYF.

The CDR3 protein is CASHRDMNTEAFF. CDR3 nucleotide sequence: TGCGCCAGCCACAGGGATATGAACACTGAAGCTTTCTTT. The V gene is TRBV5-1, the J gene TRBJ1-1; weak D call: TRBD1 (6 bases). This CDR3 contains 13 residues. V lost 7 bases and J 0 bases, leaving 10 bases between the germline ends. The germline V gene encodes CDR1 SGHRS and CDR2 YFSETQ.

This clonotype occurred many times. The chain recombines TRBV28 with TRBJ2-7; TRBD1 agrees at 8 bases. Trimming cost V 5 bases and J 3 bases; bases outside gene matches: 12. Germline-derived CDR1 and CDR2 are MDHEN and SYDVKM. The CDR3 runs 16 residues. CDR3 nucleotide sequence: TGTGCCAGCAGTCGTAACACCCCCGGGACAGGCTACGAGCAGTACTTC. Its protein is CASSRNTPGTGYEQYF. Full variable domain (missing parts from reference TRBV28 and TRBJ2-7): DVKVTQSSRYLVKRTGEKVFLECVQDMDHENMFWYRQDPGLGLRLIYFSYDVKMKEKGDIPEGYSVSREKKERFSLILESASTNQTSMYLCASSRNTPGTGYEQYFGPGTRLTVT.

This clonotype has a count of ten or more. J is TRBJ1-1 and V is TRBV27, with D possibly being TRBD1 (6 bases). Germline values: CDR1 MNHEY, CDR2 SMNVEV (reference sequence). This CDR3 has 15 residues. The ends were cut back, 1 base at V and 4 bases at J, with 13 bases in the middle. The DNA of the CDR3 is TGTGCCAGCAGTTTATTGTTCGGAGGGGGCACTGAAGCTTTCTTT. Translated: CASSLLFGGGTEAFF.